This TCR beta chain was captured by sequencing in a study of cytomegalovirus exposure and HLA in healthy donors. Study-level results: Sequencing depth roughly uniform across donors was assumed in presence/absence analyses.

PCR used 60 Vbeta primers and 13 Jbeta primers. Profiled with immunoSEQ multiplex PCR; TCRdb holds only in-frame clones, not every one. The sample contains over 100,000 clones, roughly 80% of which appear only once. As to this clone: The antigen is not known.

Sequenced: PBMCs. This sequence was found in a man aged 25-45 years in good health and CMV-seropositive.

The CDR3 region is CASGGDNEQFF. As DNA, the CDR3 is TGCGCCAGCGGCGGGGACAATGAGCAGTTCTTC. The V gene is TRBV5-1, the J gene TRBJ2-1, with D possibly TRBD2 on 6 matching bases. Germline V gene lookup returns CDR1 SGHRS and CDR2 YFSETQ. CDR3 size: 11 residues. With 7 bases removed from V and 5 bases from J, the gap between germline ends came to 7 bases.